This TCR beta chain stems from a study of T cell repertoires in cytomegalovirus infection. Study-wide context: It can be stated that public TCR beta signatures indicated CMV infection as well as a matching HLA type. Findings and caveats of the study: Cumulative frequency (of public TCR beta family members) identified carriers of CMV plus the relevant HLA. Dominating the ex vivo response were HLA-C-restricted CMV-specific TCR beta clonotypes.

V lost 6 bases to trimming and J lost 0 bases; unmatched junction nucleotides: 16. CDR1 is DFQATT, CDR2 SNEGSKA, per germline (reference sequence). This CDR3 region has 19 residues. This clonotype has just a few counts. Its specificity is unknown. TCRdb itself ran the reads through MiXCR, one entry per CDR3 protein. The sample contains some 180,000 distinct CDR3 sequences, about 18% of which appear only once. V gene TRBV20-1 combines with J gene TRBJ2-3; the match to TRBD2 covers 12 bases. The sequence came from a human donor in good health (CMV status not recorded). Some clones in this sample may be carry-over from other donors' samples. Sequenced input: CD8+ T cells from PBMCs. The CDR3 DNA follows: TGCAGTGCCACCCTGTTGACTAGCGGGGGCCTTGTTAGCACAGATACGCAGTATTTT. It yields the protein CSATLLTSGGLVSTDTQYF.